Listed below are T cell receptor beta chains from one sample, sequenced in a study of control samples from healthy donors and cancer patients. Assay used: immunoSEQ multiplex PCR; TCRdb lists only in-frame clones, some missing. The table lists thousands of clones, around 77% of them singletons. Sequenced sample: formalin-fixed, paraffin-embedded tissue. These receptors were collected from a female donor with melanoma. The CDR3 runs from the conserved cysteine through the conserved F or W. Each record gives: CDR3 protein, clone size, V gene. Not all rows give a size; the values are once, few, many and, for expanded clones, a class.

CDR3aa: CASSQGQGYGYTF
abundance: NA
v_gene: TRBV28

CDR3aa: CSAPGRGAGGEAFF
abundance: NA
v_gene: TRBV29-1

CDR3aa: CASSQDPGYDNEQFF
abundance: NA
v_gene: TRBV4-3

CDR3aa: CASSPTGLNEQFF
abundance: NA
v_gene: TRBV18

CDR3aa: CASSYSRGADYNEQFF
abundance: NA
v_gene: TRBV6-5

CDR3aa: CASRGSPNYGYTF
abundance: NA
v_gene: TRBV19

CDR3aa: CASRDRREGRYTQYF
abundance: NA
v_gene: TRBV7-8

CDR3aa: CAWKNRGTDTQYF
abundance: NA
v_gene: TRBV30

CDR3aa: CASSTDRFYGYTF
abundance: NA
v_gene: TRBV2

CDR3aa: CASSPWASGVGQETQYF
abundance: NA
v_gene: TRBV28

CDR3aa: CATSRGRTDTQYF
abundance: NA
v_gene: TRBV15

CDR3aa: CASRGAGQPYLNEQFF
abundance: NA
v_gene: TRBV12-2

CDR3aa: CSVVVDRGAAFF
abundance: few
v_gene: TRBV29-1

CDR3aa: CASSRGQGATEAFF
abundance: NA
v_gene: TRBV19

CDR3aa: CAISGGNPGLAGEASAQYF
abundance: NA
v_gene: TRBV10-3

CDR3aa: CASSVSSGRGNTIYF
abundance: NA
v_gene: TRBV9

CDR3aa: CASSIIPTGELFF
abundance: NA
v_gene: TRBV11-3

CDR3aa: CASSLWQGGDYGYTF
abundance: NA
v_gene: TRBV7-2

CDR3aa: CASTLQGGGTEAFF
abundance: NA
v_gene: TRBV7-2

CDR3aa: CASSFANSGANVLTF
abundance: NA
v_gene: TRBV5-4

CDR3aa: CASSQDLQGTDTQYF
abundance: NA
v_gene: TRBV4-2

CDR3aa: CAWSADRGSYEQYF
abundance: NA
v_gene: TRBV30

CDR3aa: CASRRGGNQPQHF
abundance: NA
v_gene: TRBV12-3/TRBV12-4

CDR3aa: CAISDPAGSNTGELFF
abundance: NA
v_gene: TRBV10-3

CDR3aa: CASSYSAGGDQETQYF
abundance: once
v_gene: TRBV6-6

CDR3aa: CASSPGLALYF
abundance: NA
v_gene: TRBV6-6

CDR3aa: CSVAVNTEAFF
abundance: NA
v_gene: TRBV29-1

CDR3aa: CASSVGQVNTEAFF
abundance: NA
v_gene: TRBV7-2

CDR3aa: CASSLFNRAVTGELFF
abundance: NA
v_gene: TRBV5-4

CDR3aa: CASSAPDTQYF
abundance: NA
v_gene: TRBV6-2/TRBV6-3

CDR3aa: CASSYRFVDYSAADTQYF
abundance: NA
v_gene: TRBV6-2/TRBV6-3

CDR3aa: CASGLPSGTVTDTQYF
abundance: NA
v_gene: TRBV12-5

CDR3aa: CASSLLERWAKNIQYF
abundance: NA
v_gene: TRBV27

CDR3aa: CASSYLQANEQFF
abundance: NA
v_gene: TRBV27

CDR3aa: CATSGVRQGGTDTQYF
abundance: few
v_gene: TRBV24-1

CDR3aa: CASSCDRRERVSSYEQYF
abundance: NA
v_gene: TRBV6-8

CDR3aa: CASSLWGAGTEAFF
abundance: NA
v_gene: TRBV6-2/TRBV6-3

CDR3aa: CASSEQGHNEQYF
abundance: NA
v_gene: TRBV25-1

CDR3aa: CASSIGPSYEQYF
abundance: NA
v_gene: TRBV19

CDR3aa: CASSPPTGSSGSGNTIYF
abundance: NA
v_gene: TRBV18

CDR3aa: CASSQAVAGVHDEQFF
abundance: NA
v_gene: TRBV4-3

CDR3aa: CASSLGINEQFF
abundance: NA
v_gene: TRBV7-3

CDR3aa: CASSLAPAGELFF
abundance: once
v_gene: TRBV5-7

CDR3aa: CASRLDSRPGGARQETQYF
abundance: NA
v_gene: TRBV12-2

CDR3aa: CASTSNTEAFF
abundance: NA
v_gene: TRBV6-5

CDR3aa: CSVREAGVRTGELFF
abundance: NA
v_gene: TRBV29-1

CDR3aa: CASSQDSSGSSYNEQFF
abundance: NA
v_gene: TRBV4-3

CDR3aa: CASSSTSETQYF
abundance: NA
v_gene: TRBV6-5

CDR3aa: CASQSGEHRELFF
abundance: NA
v_gene: TRBV6-6

CDR3aa: CASSLDDSPGELFF
abundance: once
v_gene: TRBV11-3